A selection of T cell receptor beta chains follows, all from one sample in a study of blood T cell repertoires in COVID-19. Using immunoSEQ multiplex PCR, the repertoire was profiled, and TCRdb retains in-frame clones only, with some absent. The repertoire holds about 250,000 clones, with about 88% as singletons. Sequencing input: PBMCs or T cells enriched from blood (not recorded which). The receptors derive from a woman aged 45-60 years who had recovered from COVID-19. Each CDR3 is given with its conserved first and last residue. D genes are given only for firm matches. Rows give clone size only sometimes, using once, few, many, or a class for an expanded clone.

d_gene: TRBD1; j_gene: TRBJ2-4; abundance: .; v_gene: TRBV7-2; CDR3nt: TGTGCCAGCAGCTTGGGACAGAATCTAGCCAAAAACATTCAGTACTTC; CDR3aa: CASSLGQNLAKNIQYF
d_gene: .; j_gene: TRBJ1-1; abundance: .; v_gene: TRBV30; CDR3nt: TGTGCCTGTCAGGGGATGAACACTGAAGCTTTCTTT; CDR3aa: CACQGMNTEAFF
d_gene: .; j_gene: TRBJ1-1; abundance: .; v_gene: TRBV28; CDR3nt: TGTGCCAGCAGCCTAGGCACGGCAGGGGCTGAAGCTTTCTTT; CDR3aa: CASSLGTAGAEAFF
d_gene: .; j_gene: TRBJ1-2; abundance: .; v_gene: TRBV28; CDR3nt: TGTGCCAGCAGACCCATCAGGGTTGGCTATGGCTACACCTTC; CDR3aa: CASRPIRVGYGYTF
d_gene: .; j_gene: TRBJ1-1; abundance: .; v_gene: TRBV27; CDR3nt: TGTGCCAGCAGTTTACTCCGGGGGAACACTGAAGCTTTCTTT; CDR3aa: CASSLLRGNTEAFF
d_gene: TRBD2; j_gene: TRBJ2-1; abundance: .; v_gene: TRBV7-2; CDR3nt: TGTGCCAGCAGCTTAGTAGGTAGCGGGAGTTTGTATGAGCAGTTCTTC; CDR3aa: CASSLVGSGSLYEQFF
d_gene: TRBD1; j_gene: TRBJ2-2; abundance: .; v_gene: TRBV2; CDR3nt: TGTGCCAGCAGTGAGCGACAGGGGCTTGGAGGGGAGCTGTTTTTT; CDR3aa: CASSERQGLGGELFF
d_gene: TRBD1; j_gene: TRBJ2-2; abundance: .; v_gene: TRBV18; CDR3nt: TGTGCCAGCTCACCACTAAGACCGGGACAGGGGGCCGGGGAGCTGTTTTTT; CDR3aa: CASSPLRPGQGAGELFF
d_gene: .; j_gene: TRBJ2-1; abundance: .; v_gene: TRBV11-1; CDR3nt: TGTGCCAGCAGTACAAGGACTACCAGAAATGAGCAGTTCTTC; CDR3aa: CASSTRTTRNEQFF
d_gene: TRBD2; j_gene: TRBJ2-1; abundance: .; v_gene: TRBV28; CDR3nt: TGTGCCAGCCAACGGACTAGCGGCAATGAGCAGTTCTTC; CDR3aa: CASQRTSGNEQFF
d_gene: .; j_gene: TRBJ2-1; abundance: .; v_gene: TRBV6-5; CDR3nt: TGTGCCAGCAGTTACGGCCAGAACAATGAGCAGTTCTTC; CDR3aa: CASSYGQNNEQFF
d_gene: TRBD2; j_gene: TRBJ2-1; abundance: .; v_gene: TRBV6-1; CDR3nt: TGTGCCAGCAGGACTAGCGGAAACAATGAGCAGTTCTTC; CDR3aa: CASRTSGNNEQFF
d_gene: .; j_gene: TRBJ1-5; abundance: .; v_gene: TRBV7-3; CDR3nt: TGTGCCAGCAGCTTAAGTGGGGGGAATCAGCCCCAGCATTTT; CDR3aa: CASSLSGGNQPQHF
d_gene: .; j_gene: TRBJ2-7; abundance: .; v_gene: TRBV2; CDR3nt: TGTGCCAGCAGTGAAGCGTCCGGGTATGGGGAGCAGTACTTC; CDR3aa: CASSEASGYGEQYF
d_gene: TRBD1; j_gene: TRBJ1-2; abundance: .; v_gene: TRBV6-4; CDR3nt: TGTGCCAGCAGTTTATCTGGGACAGGGGGCCGCGGCTACACCTTC; CDR3aa: CASSLSGTGGRGYTF
d_gene: TRBD1; j_gene: TRBJ1-4; abundance: .; v_gene: TRBV2; CDR3nt: TGTGCCAGCAGTGTAAGACAGGGGTACGAAAAACTGTTTTTT; CDR3aa: CASSVRQGYEKLFF
d_gene: TRBD2; j_gene: TRBJ2-7; abundance: .; v_gene: TRBV28; CDR3nt: TGTGCCAGCAGTTTGGGACTAGCGGAGCCCCAGGAGCAGTACTTC; CDR3aa: CASSLGLAEPQEQYF
d_gene: .; j_gene: TRBJ2-5; abundance: .; v_gene: TRBV5-4; CDR3nt: TGTGCCAGCAGCTTGGGAGCACAGGGCCAAGAGACCCAGTACTTC; CDR3aa: CASSLGAQGQETQYF
d_gene: .; j_gene: TRBJ2-7; abundance: .; v_gene: TRBV28; CDR3nt: TGTGCCAGCATCTCGAGTGGGACTTACTACGAGCAGTACTTC; CDR3aa: CASISSGTYYEQYF
d_gene: TRBD1; j_gene: TRBJ1-1; abundance: .; v_gene: TRBV7-2; CDR3nt: TGTGCCAGCAGCTTAGCGGGCAGACAGGGAAGGGTATGGAACACTGAAGCTTTCTTT; CDR3aa: CASSLAGRQGRVWNTEAFF
d_gene: TRBD1; j_gene: TRBJ1-5; abundance: .; v_gene: TRBV19; CDR3nt: TGTGCCAGTAGATCTTTGGGGACAGGGATTGACTTTGCCCGCAATCAGCCCCAGCATTTT; CDR3aa: CASRSLGTGIDFARNQPQHF
d_gene: TRBD2; j_gene: TRBJ2-1; abundance: .; v_gene: TRBV28; CDR3nt: TGTGCCAGCAGCCGCACCGGGACTAGCGTTGTCAATGAGCAGTTCTTC; CDR3aa: CASSRTGTSVVNEQFF
d_gene: TRBD2; j_gene: TRBJ2-4; abundance: .; v_gene: TRBV19; CDR3nt: TGTGCCAGTAGTATCCTGCGGGGGGCAGCGGGAGAAGGGAAGGCCAAAAACATTCAGTACTTC; CDR3aa: CASSILRGAAGEGKAKNIQYF
d_gene: .; j_gene: TRBJ1-2; abundance: .; v_gene: TRBV2; CDR3nt: TGTGCCAAGGACAGAGAACAGGACTATGGCTACACCTTC; CDR3aa: CAKDREQDYGYTF
d_gene: .; j_gene: TRBJ2-2; abundance: .; v_gene: TRBV19; CDR3nt: TGTGCCAGTAGCGGGAATCTAGGAACCGGGGAGCTGTTTTTT; CDR3aa: CASSGNLGTGELFF
d_gene: .; j_gene: TRBJ2-1; abundance: .; v_gene: TRBV27; CDR3nt: TGTGCCAGCAGTTTATCCAGGGCCGATGAGCAGTTCTTC; CDR3aa: CASSLSRADEQFF
d_gene: TRBD1; j_gene: TRBJ2-5; abundance: once; v_gene: TRBV15; CDR3nt: TGTGCCACCAGCAGCATAGACAGGGGACAAGAGACCCAGTACTTC; CDR3aa: CATSSIDRGQETQYF
d_gene: .; j_gene: TRBJ1-1; abundance: .; v_gene: TRBV29-1; CDR3nt: TGCAGCGTTGCAGGGCGAATGAACACTGAAGCTTTCTTT; CDR3aa: CSVAGRMNTEAFF
d_gene: TRBD2; j_gene: TRBJ2-5; abundance: once; v_gene: TRBV19; CDR3nt: TGTGCCAGTAGTATAGATAGAGCGGGGGCTCGGGAGACCCAGTACTTC; CDR3aa: CASSIDRAGARETQYF
d_gene: .; j_gene: TRBJ1-2; abundance: .; v_gene: TRBV27; CDR3nt: TGTGCCAGCAGCAGACAGGATAACTATGGCTACACCTTC; CDR3aa: CASSRQDNYGYTF
d_gene: .; j_gene: TRBJ1-1; abundance: .; v_gene: TRBV6-2/TRBV6-3; CDR3nt: TGTGCCAGCAGCCTACAGGGCTCGGGGACTGAAGCTTTCTTT; CDR3aa: CASSLQGSGTEAFF
d_gene: .; j_gene: TRBJ1-4; abundance: .; v_gene: TRBV28; CDR3nt: TGTGCCAGCAGTACAACAGGGACGGGTAATGAAAAACTGTTTTTT; CDR3aa: CASSTTGTGNEKLFF
d_gene: .; j_gene: TRBJ1-1; abundance: few; v_gene: TRBV28; CDR3nt: TGTGCCAGCAGTTTAACCTCAGGGAACACTGAAGCTTTCTTT; CDR3aa: CASSLTSGNTEAFF
d_gene: TRBD1; j_gene: TRBJ1-6; abundance: .; v_gene: TRBV14; CDR3nt: TGTGCCAGCAGCCAAGATCGACAGGGGAGCTCCTATAATTCACCCCTCCACTTT; CDR3aa: CASSQDRQGSSYNSPLHF
d_gene: .; j_gene: TRBJ1-4; abundance: .; v_gene: TRBV9; CDR3nt: TGTGCCAGCAGCCAGACCGGGAGTAATGAAAAACTGTTTTTT; CDR3aa: CASSQTGSNEKLFF
d_gene: .; j_gene: TRBJ1-1; abundance: .; v_gene: TRBV28; CDR3nt: TGTGCCAGCAGAAAGGGGACAAACACTGAAGCTTTCTTT; CDR3aa: CASRKGTNTEAFF
d_gene: TRBD1; j_gene: TRBJ1-1; abundance: .; v_gene: TRBV6-2/TRBV6-3; CDR3nt: TGTGCCAGCAGTTACGAACAGGGGACTGAAGCTTTCTTT; CDR3aa: CASSYEQGTEAFF
d_gene: .; j_gene: TRBJ1-1; abundance: .; v_gene: TRBV5-5; CDR3nt: TGTGCCAGCACCGACCGCGGGGGCACTGAAGCTTTCTTT; CDR3aa: CASTDRGGTEAFF
d_gene: TRBD2; j_gene: TRBJ2-3; abundance: .; v_gene: TRBV5-1; CDR3nt: TGCGCCAGCAGCTTGGATTGGGAGGGCCCCACAGATACGCAGTATTTT; CDR3aa: CASSLDWEGPTDTQYF
d_gene: .; j_gene: TRBJ2-1; abundance: .; v_gene: TRBV25-1; CDR3nt: TGTGCCAGCAGTGACCCCGCGAGGAATGAGCAGTTCTTC; CDR3aa: CASSDPARNEQFF
d_gene: TRBD1; j_gene: TRBJ1-5; abundance: .; v_gene: TRBV2; CDR3nt: TGTGCCAGCAGGGGTGACAGGGAGGAAAGCAATCAGCCCCAGCATTTT; CDR3aa: CASRGDREESNQPQHF
d_gene: .; j_gene: TRBJ2-7; abundance: .; v_gene: TRBV6-2/TRBV6-3; CDR3nt: TGTGCCAGCAGTCACGCGCAAGTCTACGAGCAGTACTTC; CDR3aa: CASSHAQVYEQYF
d_gene: .; j_gene: TRBJ2-7; abundance: .; v_gene: TRBV5-1; CDR3nt: TGCGCCAGCAGCTCTGTTCCTAGCGACTACGAGCAGTACTTC; CDR3aa: CASSSVPSDYEQYF
d_gene: TRBD2; j_gene: TRBJ2-1; abundance: .; v_gene: TRBV5-1; CDR3nt: TGCGCCAGCAGCGGAGGGGGACTAGCGGGAGACGAGCAGTTCTTC; CDR3aa: CASSGGGLAGDEQFF
d_gene: TRBD1; j_gene: TRBJ2-2; abundance: .; v_gene: TRBV29-1; CDR3nt: TGCAGCGTTGCCACCAGGGGGTCGTACACCGGGGAGCTGTTTTTT; CDR3aa: CSVATRGSYTGELFF
d_gene: .; j_gene: TRBJ1-2; abundance: .; v_gene: TRBV7-9; CDR3nt: TGTGCCAGCAGCTTAAGTCCCCCGGAGAACTATGGCTACACCTTC; CDR3aa: CASSLSPPENYGYTF
d_gene: TRBD2; j_gene: TRBJ2-7; abundance: .; v_gene: TRBV13; CDR3nt: TGTGCCAGCAGCTTCGGGACTAGCGCTTTCGAGCAGTACTTC; CDR3aa: CASSFGTSAFEQYF
d_gene: .; j_gene: TRBJ1-2; abundance: .; v_gene: TRBV28; CDR3nt: TGTGCCAGCAGTCCATCCCATGGCTACACCTTC; CDR3aa: CASSPSHGYTF
d_gene: TRBD1; j_gene: TRBJ2-7; abundance: .; v_gene: TRBV11-2; CDR3nt: TGTGCCAGCAGCTTTGACAGGGTCTACGAGCAGTACTTC; CDR3aa: CASSFDRVYEQYF
d_gene: .; j_gene: TRBJ2-2; abundance: .; v_gene: TRBV18; CDR3nt: TGTGCCAGCTCACTGCAGGGAGGATCCAACACCGGGGAGCTGTTTTTT; CDR3aa: CASSLQGGSNTGELFF
d_gene: .; j_gene: TRBJ2-6; abundance: .; v_gene: TRBV14; CDR3nt: TGTGCCAGCAGCCAGTACTCTGGGGCCAACGTCCTGACTTTC; CDR3aa: CASSQYSGANVLTF
d_gene: TRBD2; j_gene: TRBJ2-7; abundance: once; v_gene: TRBV25-1; CDR3nt: TGTGCCAGCGCTCCGGGACTAGCGGGAGGAGAGCAGTACTTC; CDR3aa: CASAPGLAGGEQYF
d_gene: TRBD2; j_gene: TRBJ2-1; abundance: .; v_gene: TRBV29-1; CDR3nt: TGCAGCGTCCAAAAACGAAGCTTTACTAGCGGGAGGGCCCAACGAAATGGGGGTGAGCAGTTCTTC; CDR3aa: CSVQKRSFTSGRAQRNGGEQFF